This entry lists 21 T cell receptor beta chains sequenced from one sample in a study of T cells in Graves' hyperthyroidism and ophthalmopathy. Amplification of TCR beta CDR3 regions was performed using RNA transcripts as template. TCR CDR3 regions were first amplified by RT-PCR with HTBI primers. TCRdb reprocessed the multiplex PCR reads via MiXCR and lists one record per CDR3 protein. The sample lists about 380,000 distinct CDR3 sequences, roughly 13% occurring once. Sequences were obtained from blood. Receptors originate from a woman aged 55-69 years with Graves' hyperthyroidism.

This clonotype has a count of ten or more. The genes are TRBV12-3 or TRBV12-4 and TRBJ2-3, with TRBD2 as a possible D gene (6 bases). V shed 3 bases and J shed 2 bases, with 12 bases lying between them. The CDR3 runs 15 residues. The CDR3 region has the DNA TGTGCCAGCAGTTTTGGGGCGGGACCCACAGATACGCAGTATTTT. It encodes CASSFGAGPTDTQYF.

The table lists this clonotype with a few counts. The V and J genes are TRBV6-1 and TRBJ2-3; 7 nucleotides agree with TRBD2. The CDR3 totals 19 residues. V lost 6 bases to trimming and J lost 2 bases; unmatched junction nucleotides: 20. Germline V gene data show CDR1 as MNHNS and CDR2 as SASEGT. This CDR3 reads CASSQTIGLAAPITDTQYF. CDR3 in DNA: TGTGCCAGCAGCCAAACGATTGGCCTAGCGGCCCCTATCACAGATACGCAGTATTTT.

This clonotype was seen a few times. This chain's CDR3 is CASSLTGDGETQYF. CDR3 coding DNA: TGCGCCAGCAGTCTGACAGGGGACGGAGAGACCCAGTACTTC. The rearrangement links TRBV10-1 to TRBJ2-5; 8 bases align to TRBD1. The trim removed 5 bases at V and 4 bases at J, leaving 6 bases unmatched. Looked up from germline, CDR1 is WNHNN and CDR2 is SYGVQD (reference sequence). CDR3 length equals 14 residues.

This clonotype was found many times. V and J are TRBV5-1 and TRBJ2-1; 10 nucleotides align to TRBD2. The CDR3 is 16 residues long. V dropped 3 bases and J dropped 0; count of bases not matched to a gene: 3. Germline lookup yields CDR1 SGHRS and CDR2 YFSETQ. The CDR3 reads CASSSGLADSYNEQFF. Here the CDR3 DNA reads TGCGCCAGCAGCTCTGGACTAGCGGACTCCTACAATGAGCAGTTCTTC.

This clonotype was recorded at least ten times. The chain uses TRBV7-2 and TRBJ2-1, with D perhaps matching TRBD1 (6 bases). The CDR3 extends over 13 amino acids. Per the germline V gene, CDR1 is SGHTA and CDR2 is FQGNSA. The V end lost 4 bases, the J end lost 9 bases, and 13 bases lay between the germline ends. The CDR3, as DNA: TGTGCCAGCAGCTCCGCCAGGGGTGCTGAGCAGTTCTTC. It translates to CASSSARGAEQFF.

This rearrangement joins TRBV2 to TRBJ2-3, with no clear D. V dropped 2 bases and J dropped 1 base, with 7 bases sitting between them. Germline V gene data show CDR1 as SNHLY and CDR2 as FYNNEI. The CDR3 covers 14 residues. The CDR3 nucleotides are TGTGCCAGCAGTGAACGGTGGGGCACAGATACGCAGTATTTT. It encodes CASSERWGTDTQYF.

Comments on this clonotype: This may stem from a read error, because a much larger clone lies one nucleotide away. The CDR3 does not close with the conserved phenylalanine or tryptophan, likely indicating a read error. CDR3: CASGASVYNEQFS. The CDR3 region has the DNA TGTGCTAGTGGAGCTAGCGTCTACAATGAGCAGTTCTCC. The rearrangement joins TRBV12-5 to TRBJ2-1; perhaps TRBD2 as D (6 bases). There are 13 residues in the CDR3. Between the trimmed V and J ends, which lost 6 bases and 3 bases, there was a span of 9 bases. Germline CDR1 is LGHNT and CDR2 is FRNRAP.

This clonotype appeared many times. The V call is TRBV7-9, the J call TRBJ1-1, with a possible D match to TRBD1 (5 bases). The CDR3 runs 16 residues. The V gene lost 6 bases and the J gene lost 3 bases, with 20 bases spanning the gap. Germline loops: CDR1 SEHNR, CDR2 FQNEAQ (reference sequence). The chain's CDR3 is CASRPRALGLYTEAFF. In DNA, the CDR3 is TGTGCCAGCAGACCGCGGGCTCTGGGACTTTACACTGAAGCTTTCTTT. Together with reference TRBV7-9 and TRBJ1-1, the CDR3 gives the full variable domain: DTGVSQNPRHKITKRGQNVTFRCDPISEHNRLYWYRQTLGQGPEFLTYFQNEAQLEKSRLLSDRFSAERPKGSFSTLEIQRTEQGDSAMYLCASRPRALGLYTEAFFGQGTRLTVV.

In this sample, this clonotype turned up a few times. V and J are TRBV24-1 and TRBJ1-1; D remains ambiguous. V lost 8 bases, J lost 1 base, and 13 bases lay in between. From germline, CDR1 is KGHDR and CDR2 SFDVKD. This CDR3 comprises 14 residues. The CDR3 DNA sequence: TGTGCCACCATCGACCCGTCCCAGAACACTGAAGCTTTCTTT. This gives the protein CATIDPSQNTEAFF.

A remark on this clonotype: A read error may be the cause here, since a much bigger clone is one base away. The chain couples TRBV19 to TRBJ2-1; 9 positions match TRBD2. CDR1 is LNHDA, CDR2 SQIVND, per germline (reference sequence). The CDR3 loop spans 14 amino acids. Trimming removed 6 bases from V and 8 bases from J; junction bases left unmatched: 8. CDR3 amino acids: CASRNLAGRYEQFF. The CDR3 DNA follows: TGTGCCAGTAGGAATCTAGCGGGACGATATGAGCAGTTCTTC.

This clonotype was observed many times. The chain joins TRBV4-1 to TRBJ2-1, with D uncertain. V lost 3 bases to trimming and J lost 6 bases, with 15 bases between them. This CDR3 has 15 amino acids. Germline values: CDR1 MGHRA, CDR2 YSYEKL. CDR3 sequence: CASSHSPTALNEQFF. DNA of the CDR3: TGCGCCAGCAGCCACTCCCCTACAGCCCTCAATGAGCAGTTCTTC.

This clonotype was seen ten or more times. J is TRBJ1-5 and V is TRBV30; 9 positions agree with TRBD1. The germline CDR1 and CDR2 sequences are GTSNPN and SVGIG (reference sequence). The CDR3 runs to 15 residues. V was pared by 2 bases and J by 7 bases, with 9 bases of the junction left unmatched. The CDR3 is CAWSTSGTGNQPQHF. Written as DNA, the CDR3 is TGTGCCTGGAGTACATCCGGGACAGGGAACCAGCCCCAGCATTTT.

J is TRBJ1-5 and V is TRBV4-2; 8 bases align to TRBD1. The J segment lost 0 bases and the V segment lost 2 bases, leaving 3 bases of the junction unmatched. The CDR3 sequence is 16 residues long. The germline CDR1 and CDR2 sequences are LGHNA and YNFKEQ. The CDR3 reads CASSQPTGVSNQPQHF. CDR3 sequence (DNA): TGTGCCAGCAGCCAACCGACAGGGGTTAGCAATCAGCCCCAGCATTTT.

The chain combines TRBV27 with TRBJ2-7, with 9 bases that match TRBD1. CDR1 is MNHEY, CDR2 SMNVEV, per germline (reference sequence). The CDR3 covers 20 residues. The V gene end was trimmed by 5 bases and the J gene end by 0 bases; junction bases not matched to a gene: 20. This CDR3 is CASSRYTGGYGTTISYEQYF. For the CDR3, the DNA is TGTGCCAGCAGTCGATATACAGGGGGCTACGGGACTACGATCTCCTACGAGCAGTACTTC.

This clonotype was seen at least ten times. V usage is TRBV2 and J usage is TRBJ2-5; 10 bases fit TRBD2. V dropped 2 bases and J dropped 0; count of bases not matched to a gene: 9. CDR1 is SNHLY and CDR2 is FYNNEI in the germline V gene. The CDR3 has 18 amino acids. The CDR3, as DNA: TGTGCCAGCAGTGAACCCGGACTAGCGGATGGGGACCAAGAGACCCAGTACTTC. It is translated as CASSEPGLADGDQETQYF. The whole variable domain, remainder taken from reference TRBV2 and TRBJ2-5, is EPEVTQTPSHQVTQMGQEVILRCVPISNHLYFYWYRQILGQKVEFLVSFYNNEISEKSEIFDDQFSVERPDGSNFTLKIRSTKLEDSAMYFCASSEPGLADGDQETQYFGPGTRLLVL.

This clonotype was counted a few times. V usage is TRBV20-1 and J usage is TRBJ1-2; no clear D. V was shortened by 6 bases and J by 7 bases, with 9 bases between the two germline ends. The CDR3 consists of 10 residues. Germline CDR1 DFQATT, CDR2 SNEGSKA (reference sequence). CDR3 sequence: CSALDVGYTF. The CDR3 DNA reads TGCAGTGCCCTCGACGTTGGCTACACCTTC.

This clonotype was picked up a small number of times. Sequence at one end of the junction differs from germline and may be a read error. The V call is TRBV27, the J call TRBJ2-5; tentatively, D is TRBD2 (6 bases). This CDR3 contains 11 residues. Germline V gene sequence: CDR1 MNHEY, CDR2 SMNVEV (reference sequence). The CDR3 DNA follows: TGTGCCAGCAGTTTGGGGGGACCCAGTCACTTC. Translation gives CASSLGGPSHF.

This clonotype was counted at least ten times. This sequence joins TRBV12-3 or TRBV12-4 and TRBJ2-7; D may be TRBD2 (6 bases). The CDR3 loop spans 14 amino acids. Trimming took 4 bases from V and 3 from J, leaving 13 bases between them. The CDR3 DNA sequence: TGTGCCAGCAGTTCGTGGGACTCAGGCTACGAGCAGTACTTC. Protein sequence: CASSSWDSGYEQYF.

This clonotype was seen repeatedly, ten times or more. The V call is TRBV6-1, the J call TRBJ2-1; a possible D gene is TRBD1 (6 bases). Trimming removed 3 bases at V and 9 bases at J, with 21 bases between. The CDR3 extends over 16 amino acids. Germline CDR1 MNHNS, CDR2 SASEGT. DNA for the CDR3: TGTGCCAGCAGTGAGGGGGCGGAAGGCCGACGGGGTGAGCAGTTCTTC. Translation: CASSEGAEGRRGEQFF.

This clonotype was observed a few times. This chain joins TRBV5-4 and TRBJ1-2; 8 bases are a match to TRBD1. This CDR3 spans 14 amino acids. Germline CDR1 reads SGHNT; CDR2 reads YYREEE (reference sequence). V was clipped by 2 bases and J by 8 bases; unmatched bases: 8. The CDR3 DNA reads TGTGCCAGCAGCTTTGATCAGGGGGCTCGGGGCTACACCTTC. It is translated as CASSFDQGARGYTF.

The chain has TRBV5-1 and TRBJ1-1; D perhaps matches TRBD1 (5 bases). V was pared by 7 bases and J by 7 bases, with 17 bases between. This CDR3 spans 13 amino acids. CDR1 is SGHRS, CDR2 YFSETQ, per germline. CDR3 amino acids: CASSPGGGVEAFF. The CDR3 DNA sequence: TGCGCCAGCTCCCCGGGGGGGGGGGTTGAAGCTTTCTTT.